This T cell receptor (beta chain) was recorded in a study of blood T cell repertoires in COVID-19. For the study at large: COVID-19 samples collected from the United States, Italy and Spain covered acute and convalescent phases. T cells, B-cell-depleted T cells, or PBMCs supplied cDNA or gDNA.

The V segment lost 8 bases and the J segment 1 base; nucleotides outside the gene matches: 5. This CDR3 is 13 amino acids long. From germline, CDR1 is MDHEN and CDR2 SYDVKM. In the source study's methods: From reference gene primer amplification, estimates of nucleated cell counts were derived. TCRdb's table, derived via immunoSEQ multiplex PCR, lists solely in-frame clones and lacks some. That table is the source of V, J and clone size, and D and trimming were worked out from the DNA. Of 55,000 to 85,000 clones in the sample, 75% to 95% were seen once. The sequence derives from a woman between 18 and 30 years old with acute or convalescent COVID-19. The sequencing input was peripheral blood. The chain is built from TRBV28 and TRBJ2-7; 7 bases match TRBD1. The DNA of the CDR3 is TGTGCCAGCGGAATACAGGGGTCCTACGAGCAGTACTTC. It encodes CASGIQGSYEQYF.